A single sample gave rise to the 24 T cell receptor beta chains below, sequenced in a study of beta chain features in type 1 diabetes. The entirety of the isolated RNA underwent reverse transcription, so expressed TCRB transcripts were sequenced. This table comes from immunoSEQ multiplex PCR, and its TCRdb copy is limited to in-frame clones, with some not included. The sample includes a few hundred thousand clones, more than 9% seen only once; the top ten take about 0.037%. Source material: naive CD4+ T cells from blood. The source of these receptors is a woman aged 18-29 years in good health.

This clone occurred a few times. DNA of the CDR3: TGTGCCAGCAGGGACAGGGGCAATTACGAGCAGTACTTC. Residues: CASRDRGNYEQYF. The V call is TRBV6-5, the J call TRBJ2-7; 9 bases map to TRBD1. There are 13 residues in the CDR3. The V segment lost 6 bases and the J segment 4 bases; nucleotides outside the gene matches: 4. Looked up from germline, CDR1 is MNHEY and CDR2 is SVGAGI.

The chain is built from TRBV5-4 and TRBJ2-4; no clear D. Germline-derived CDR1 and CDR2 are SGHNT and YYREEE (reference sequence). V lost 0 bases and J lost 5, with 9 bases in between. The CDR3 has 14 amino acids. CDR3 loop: CASSLVAIENIQYF. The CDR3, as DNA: TGTGCCAGCAGCTTGGTGGCAATCGAAAACATTCAGTACTTC. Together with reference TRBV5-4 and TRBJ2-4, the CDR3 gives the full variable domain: ETGVTQSPTHLIKTRGQQVTLRCSSQSGHNTVSWYQQALGQGPQFIFQYYREEENGRGNFPPRFSGLQFPNYSSELNVNALELDDSALYLCASSLVAIENIQYFGAGTRLSVL.

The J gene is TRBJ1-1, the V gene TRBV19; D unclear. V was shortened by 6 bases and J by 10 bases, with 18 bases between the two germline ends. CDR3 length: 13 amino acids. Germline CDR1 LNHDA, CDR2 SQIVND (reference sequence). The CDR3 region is CASRRSSPESAFF. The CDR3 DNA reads TGTGCCAGTAGGAGGTCCAGCCCGGAGTCAGCTTTCTTT.

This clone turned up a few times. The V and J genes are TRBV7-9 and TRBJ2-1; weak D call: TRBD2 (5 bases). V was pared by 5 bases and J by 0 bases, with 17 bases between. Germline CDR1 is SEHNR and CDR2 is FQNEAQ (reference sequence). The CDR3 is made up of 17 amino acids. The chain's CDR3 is CASSPRAGISSYNEQFF. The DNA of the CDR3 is TGTGCCAGCAGCCCAAGGGCGGGCATAAGCTCCTACAATGAGCAGTTCTTC.

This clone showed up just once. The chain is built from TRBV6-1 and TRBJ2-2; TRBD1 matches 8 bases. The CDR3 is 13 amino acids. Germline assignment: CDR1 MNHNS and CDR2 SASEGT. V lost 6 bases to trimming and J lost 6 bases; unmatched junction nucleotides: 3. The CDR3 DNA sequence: TGTGCCAGCAGGGCGACAGGGGCCGGGGAGCTGTTTTTT. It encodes CASRATGAGELFF.

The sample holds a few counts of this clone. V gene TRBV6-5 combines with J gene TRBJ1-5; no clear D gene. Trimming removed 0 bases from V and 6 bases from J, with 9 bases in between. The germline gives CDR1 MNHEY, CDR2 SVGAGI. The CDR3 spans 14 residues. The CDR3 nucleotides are TGTGCCAGCAGTTACTCGTTTGGGCGTCAGCCCCAGCATTTT. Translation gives CASSYSFGRQPQHF.

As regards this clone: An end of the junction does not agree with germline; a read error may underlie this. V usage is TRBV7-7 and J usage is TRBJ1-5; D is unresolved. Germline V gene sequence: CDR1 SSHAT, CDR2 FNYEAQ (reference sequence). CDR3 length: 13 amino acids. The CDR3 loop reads CASSLTTNQPQHF. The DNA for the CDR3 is TGTGCTAGCAGCTTAACTACCAATCAGCCCCAGCATTTT. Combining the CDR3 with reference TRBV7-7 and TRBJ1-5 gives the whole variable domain GAGVSQSPRYKVTKRGQDVTLRCDPISSHATLYWYQQALGQGPEFLTYFNYEAQPDKSGLPSDRFSAERPEGSISTLTIQRTEQRDSAMYRCASSLTTNQPQHFGDGTRLSIL.

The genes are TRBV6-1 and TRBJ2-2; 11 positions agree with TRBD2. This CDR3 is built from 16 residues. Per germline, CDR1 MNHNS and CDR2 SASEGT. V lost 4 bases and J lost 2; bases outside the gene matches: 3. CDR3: CASSVGTSGNTGELFF. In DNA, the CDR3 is TGTGCCAGCAGTGTAGGGACTAGCGGAAACACCGGGGAGCTGTTTTTT.

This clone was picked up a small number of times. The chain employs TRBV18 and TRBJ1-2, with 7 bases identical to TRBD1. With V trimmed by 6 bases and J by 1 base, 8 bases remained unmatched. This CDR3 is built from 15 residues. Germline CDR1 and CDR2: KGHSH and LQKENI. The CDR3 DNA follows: TGTGCCAGCTCGCTGTCCGGGACAGTTAACTATGGCTACACCTTC. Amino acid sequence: CASSLSGTVNYGYTF.

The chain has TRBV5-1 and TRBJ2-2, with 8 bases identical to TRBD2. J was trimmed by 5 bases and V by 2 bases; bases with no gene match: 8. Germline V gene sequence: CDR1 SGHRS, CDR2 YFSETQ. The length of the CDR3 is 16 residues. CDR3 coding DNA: TGCGCCAGCAGCTTAATCCCCGCGGGGGGTACCGGGGAGCTGTTTTTT. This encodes CASSLIPAGGTGELFF.

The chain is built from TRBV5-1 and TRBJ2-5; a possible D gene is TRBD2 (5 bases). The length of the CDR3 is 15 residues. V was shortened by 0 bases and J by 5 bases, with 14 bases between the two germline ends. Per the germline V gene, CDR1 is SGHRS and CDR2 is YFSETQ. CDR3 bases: TGCGCCAGCAGCTTGGTCGGGGTCGGGCATGAGACCCAGTACTTC. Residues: CASSLVGVGHETQYF.

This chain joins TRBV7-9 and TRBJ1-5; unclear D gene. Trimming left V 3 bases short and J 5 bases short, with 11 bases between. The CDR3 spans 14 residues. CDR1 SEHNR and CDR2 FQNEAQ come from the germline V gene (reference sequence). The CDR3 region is CASSFEGDHQPQHF. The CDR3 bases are TGTGCCAGCAGCTTTGAGGGAGACCATCAGCCCCAGCATTTT. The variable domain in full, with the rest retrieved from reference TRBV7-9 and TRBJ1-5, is DTGVSQNPRHKITKRGQNVTFRCDPISEHNRLYWYRQTLGQGPEFLTYFQNEAQLEKSRLLSDRFSAERPKGSFSTLEIQRTEQGDSAMYLCASSFEGDHQPQHFGDGTRLSIL.

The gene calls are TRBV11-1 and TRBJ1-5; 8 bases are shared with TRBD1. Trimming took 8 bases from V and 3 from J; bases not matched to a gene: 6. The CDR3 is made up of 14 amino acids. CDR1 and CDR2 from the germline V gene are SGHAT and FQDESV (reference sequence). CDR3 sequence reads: CASRRGQANQPQHF. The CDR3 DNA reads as TGTGCCAGCCGGAGGGGACAGGCCAATCAGCCCCAGCATTTT.

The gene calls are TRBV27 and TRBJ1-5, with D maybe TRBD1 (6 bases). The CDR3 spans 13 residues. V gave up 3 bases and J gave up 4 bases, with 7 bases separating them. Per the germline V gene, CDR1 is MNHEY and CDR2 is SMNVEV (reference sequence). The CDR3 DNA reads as TGTGCCAGCAGTTTTCAGGGGAATCAGCCCCAGCATTTT. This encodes CASSFQGNQPQHF.

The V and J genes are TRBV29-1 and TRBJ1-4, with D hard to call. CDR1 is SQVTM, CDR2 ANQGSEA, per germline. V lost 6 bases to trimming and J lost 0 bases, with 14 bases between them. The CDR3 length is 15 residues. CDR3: CSVTAGRSTNEKLFF. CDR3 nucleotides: TGCAGCGTCACAGCGGGTCGCTCAACTAATGAAAAACTGTTTTTT.

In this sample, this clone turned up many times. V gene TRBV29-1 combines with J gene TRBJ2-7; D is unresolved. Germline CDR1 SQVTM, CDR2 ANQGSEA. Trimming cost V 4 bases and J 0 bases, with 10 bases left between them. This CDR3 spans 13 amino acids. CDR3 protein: CSVVVRSSYEQYF. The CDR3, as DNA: TGCAGCGTTGTTGTCCGGAGCTCCTACGAGCAGTACTTC.

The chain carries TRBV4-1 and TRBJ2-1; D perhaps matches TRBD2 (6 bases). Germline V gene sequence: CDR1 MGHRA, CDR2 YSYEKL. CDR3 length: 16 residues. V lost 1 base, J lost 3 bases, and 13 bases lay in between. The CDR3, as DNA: TGCGCCAGCAGCCAAGTAGCTCAGCGGGTCTACAATGAGCAGTTCTTC. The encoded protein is CASSQVAQRVYNEQFF.

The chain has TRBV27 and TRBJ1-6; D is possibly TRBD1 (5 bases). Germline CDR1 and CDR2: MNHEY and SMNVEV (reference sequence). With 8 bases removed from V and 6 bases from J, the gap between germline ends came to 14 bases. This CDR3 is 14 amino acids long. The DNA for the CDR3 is TGTGCCAGCGGGGTGGGGCTTGGTAATTCACCCCTCCACTTT. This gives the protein CASGVGLGNSPLHF.

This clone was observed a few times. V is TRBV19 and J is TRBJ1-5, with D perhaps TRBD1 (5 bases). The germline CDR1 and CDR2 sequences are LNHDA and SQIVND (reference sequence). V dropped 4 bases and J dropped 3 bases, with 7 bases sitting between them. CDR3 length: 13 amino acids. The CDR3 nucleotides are TGTGCCAGTAGTACAGGGCTCAATCAGCCCCAGCATTTT. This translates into CASSTGLNQPQHF. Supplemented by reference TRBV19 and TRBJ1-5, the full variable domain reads DGGITQSPKYLFRKEGQNVTLSCEQNLNHDAMYWYRQDPGQGLRLIYYSQIVNDFQKGDIAEGYSVSREKKESFPLTVTSAQKNPTAFYLCASSTGLNQPQHFGDGTRLSIL.

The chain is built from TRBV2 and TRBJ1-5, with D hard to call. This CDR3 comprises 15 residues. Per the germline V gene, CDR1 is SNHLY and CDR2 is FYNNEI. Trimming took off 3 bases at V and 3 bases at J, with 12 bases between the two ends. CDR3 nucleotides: TGTGCCAGCAGTGAGGCAGGAGGCCTCAATCAGCCCCAGCATTTT. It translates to CASSEAGGLNQPQHF.

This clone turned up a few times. The CDR3 DNA follows: TGCGCCAGCAGCTTGACTAGCGGGGGGCCCACAGATACGCAGTATTTT. It translates to CASSLTSGGPTDTQYF. The V gene is TRBV5-1, the J gene TRBJ2-3; 12 bases fit TRBD2. The ends lost 1 base at V and 2 bases at J; junction bases unmatched: 2. CDR3 size: 16 residues. The germline gives CDR1 SGHRS, CDR2 YFSETQ.

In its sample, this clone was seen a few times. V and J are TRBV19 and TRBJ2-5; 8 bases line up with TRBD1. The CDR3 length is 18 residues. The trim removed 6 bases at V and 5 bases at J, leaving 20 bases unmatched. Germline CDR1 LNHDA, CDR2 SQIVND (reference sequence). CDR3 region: CASRPSGDRGGSHETQYF. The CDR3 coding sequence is TGTGCCAGTAGGCCCTCGGGAGACAGGGGCGGATCCCACGAGACCCAGTACTTC.

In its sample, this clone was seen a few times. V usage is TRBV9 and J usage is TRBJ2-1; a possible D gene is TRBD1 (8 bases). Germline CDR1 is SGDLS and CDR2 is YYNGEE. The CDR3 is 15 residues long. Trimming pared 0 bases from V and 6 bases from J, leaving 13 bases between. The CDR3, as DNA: TGTGCCAGCAGCGTAGTACAGGGGGGGATCAATGAGCAGTTCTTC. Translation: CASSVVQGGINEQFF.

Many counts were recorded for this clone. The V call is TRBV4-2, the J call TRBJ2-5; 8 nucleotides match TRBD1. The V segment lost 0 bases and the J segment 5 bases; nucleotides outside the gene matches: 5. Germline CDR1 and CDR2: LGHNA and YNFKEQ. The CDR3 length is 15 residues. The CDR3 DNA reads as TGTGCCAGCAGCCAAGAGGCAGGGGGCTGGGAGACCCAGTACTTC. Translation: CASSQEAGGWETQYF.